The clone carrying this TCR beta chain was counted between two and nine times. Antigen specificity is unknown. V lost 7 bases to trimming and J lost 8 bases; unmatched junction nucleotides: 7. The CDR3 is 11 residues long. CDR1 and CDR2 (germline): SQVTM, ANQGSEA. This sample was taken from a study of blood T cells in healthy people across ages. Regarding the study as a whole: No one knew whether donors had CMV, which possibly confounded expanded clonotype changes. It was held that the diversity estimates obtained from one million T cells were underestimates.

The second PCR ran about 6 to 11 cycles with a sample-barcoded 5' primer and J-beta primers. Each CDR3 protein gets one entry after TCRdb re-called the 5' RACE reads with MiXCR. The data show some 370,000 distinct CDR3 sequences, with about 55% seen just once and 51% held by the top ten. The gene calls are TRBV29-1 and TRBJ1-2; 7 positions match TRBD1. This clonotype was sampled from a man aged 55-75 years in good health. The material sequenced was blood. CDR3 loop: CSGDTGEGYTF. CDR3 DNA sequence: TGCAGCGGGGACACAGGGGAGGGCTACACCTTC.